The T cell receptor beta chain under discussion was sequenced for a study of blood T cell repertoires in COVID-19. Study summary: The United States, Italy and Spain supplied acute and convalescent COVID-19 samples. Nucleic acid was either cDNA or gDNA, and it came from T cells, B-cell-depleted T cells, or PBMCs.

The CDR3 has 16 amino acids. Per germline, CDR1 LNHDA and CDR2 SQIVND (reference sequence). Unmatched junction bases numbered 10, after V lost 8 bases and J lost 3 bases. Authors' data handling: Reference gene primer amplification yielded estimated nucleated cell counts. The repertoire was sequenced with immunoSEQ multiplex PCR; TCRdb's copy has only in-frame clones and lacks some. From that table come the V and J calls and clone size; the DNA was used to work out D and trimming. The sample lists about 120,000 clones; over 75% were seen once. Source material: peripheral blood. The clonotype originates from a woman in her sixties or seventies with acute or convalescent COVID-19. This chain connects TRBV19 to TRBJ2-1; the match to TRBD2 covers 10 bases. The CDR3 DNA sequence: TGTGCCAGTTCCGCTTCCCCTAGCGGGGGCTACAATGAGCAGTTCTTC. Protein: CASSASPSGGYNEQFF. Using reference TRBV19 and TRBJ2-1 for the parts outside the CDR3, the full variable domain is DGGITQSPKYLFRKEGQNVTLSCEQNLNHDAMYWYRQDPGQGLRLIYYSQIVNDFQKGDIAEGYSVSREKKESFPLTVTSAQKNPTAFYLCASSASPSGGYNEQFFGPGTRLTVL.